The 15 T cell receptor beta chains below were found in one sample sequenced in a study of blood T cell repertoires in COVID-19. TCRdb's copy holds only in-frame clones and misses some; the assay was immunoSEQ multiplex PCR. Of roughly 70,000 clones in the sample, 90% are singletons; the top ten hold roughly 1.5%. What was sequenced was peripheral blood. These receptors all stem from a man aged 45-60 years with acute or convalescent COVID-19.

This chain connects TRBV5-8 to TRBJ1-1, with D unclear. Deletions cut 4 bases from V and 0 bases from J, with 10 bases between. CDR1 and CDR2 (germline): SGHTS, YDEGEE. This CDR3 comprises 14 residues. The CDR3: CASSGRLLNTEAFF. The CDR3 DNA reads TGTGCCAGCAGCGGCAGGCTGTTGAACACTGAAGCTTTCTTT.

J is TRBJ1-4 and V is TRBV7-2, with a possible D match to TRBD1 (6 bases). Germline V gene lookup returns CDR1 SGHTA and CDR2 FQGNSA. Trimming shortened V by 9 bases and J by 5 bases, and 16 bases separated the two germline ends. The CDR3 contains 14 residues. The CDR3 DNA reads as TGTGCCAGTCAGAGGGGGACGGCCAATGAAAAACTGTTTTTT. The encoded protein is CASQRGTANEKLFF.

The chain is built from TRBV9 and TRBJ2-3, with D uncertain. Deletions cut 0 bases from V and 1 base from J, with 12 bases between. Germline-derived CDR1 and CDR2 are SGDLS and YYNGEE. There are 16 residues in the CDR3. CDR3 sequence reads: CASSVEVLPGTDTQYF. The CDR3 bases are TGTGCCAGCAGCGTAGAAGTGCTTCCGGGCACAGATACGCAGTATTTT.

A remark on this clone: Other DNA sequences within the sample encode an identical CDR3. The rearrangement links TRBV4-1 to TRBJ1-5; 8 nucleotides line up with TRBD1. The CDR3 is 13 residues long. The V gene's germline CDR1 is MGHRA and CDR2 YSYEKL. J gave up 5 bases and V 3 bases, and 0 bases lay outside the gene matches. The CDR3 DNA reads as TGCGCCAGCAGCCAGGACAGGGATCAGCCCCAGCATTTT. It encodes CASSQDRDQPQHF.

This chain links TRBV7-3 with TRBJ2-7, with 10 bases lining up with TRBD1. V shed 3 bases and J 2 bases; nucleotides not matched to a gene: 4. CDR1 and CDR2 from the germline V gene are SGHTA and FQGTGA. The CDR3 runs to 15 residues. The CDR3 sequence is CASSFTGTGAYEQYF. The CDR3 nucleotides are TGTGCCAGCAGCTTCACCGGGACAGGGGCCTACGAGCAGTACTTC. Supplemented by reference TRBV7-3 and TRBJ2-7, the full variable domain reads GAGVSQTPSNKVTEKGKYVELRCDPISGHTALYWYRQSLGQGPEFLIYFQGTGAADDSGLPNDRFFAVRPEGSVSTLKIQRTERGDSAVYLCASSFTGTGAYEQYFGPGTRLTVT.

The CDR3 nucleotides are TGTGCCAGTAGTGTGGGACAGGACTATGGCTACACCTTC. Translated: CASSVGQDYGYTF. V is TRBV19 and J is TRBJ1-2; TRBD1 matches at 8 bases. The V segment lost 5 bases and the J segment 3 bases; nucleotides outside the gene matches: 2. The CDR3 has 13 residues. Germline CDR1 LNHDA, CDR2 SQIVND (reference sequence). The full variable domain, its missing parts supplied by reference TRBV19 and TRBJ1-2, is DGGITQSPKYLFRKEGQNVTLSCEQNLNHDAMYWYRQDPGQGLRLIYYSQIVNDFQKGDIAEGYSVSREKKESFPLTVTSAQKNPTAFYLCASSVGQDYGYTFGSGTRLTVV.

The CDR3: CASSLTGTSNQPQHF. CDR3 nucleotide sequence: TGTGCCAGCTCTCTCACCGGGACTTCCAATCAGCCCCAGCATTTT. The rearrangement links TRBV18 to TRBJ1-5; tentatively, D is TRBD1 (5 bases). Germline V gene sequence: CDR1 KGHSH, CDR2 LQKENI. V lost 6 bases and J lost 3, with 15 bases in between. CDR3 length: 15 amino acids.

In nucleotides, the CDR3 is TGTGCCTGGAGTCTAGCGGGGGCCAACACCGGGGAGCTGTTTTTT. Its protein is CAWSLAGANTGELFF. The chain employs TRBV30 and TRBJ2-2; 10 bases line up with TRBD2. The V gene's germline CDR1 is GTSNPN and CDR2 SVGIG (reference sequence). J gave up 2 bases and V 2 bases, and 2 bases lay outside the gene matches. The CDR3 length is 15 residues.

The J gene is TRBJ2-5, the V gene TRBV7-2; 14 bases line up with TRBD2. The CDR3 sequence is 16 residues long. After removal of 4 bases from V and 2 bases from J, the junction contained 3 bases not matched to a gene. Germline V gives CDR1 SGHTA, CDR2 FQGNSA. The CDR3 sequence is CASSSGLAGGQETQYF. The CDR3 DNA follows: TGTGCCAGCAGCTCCGGACTAGCGGGGGGACAAGAGACCCAGTACTTC. Together with reference TRBV7-2 and TRBJ2-5, the CDR3 gives the full variable domain: GAGVSQSPSNKVTEKGKDVELRCDPISGHTALYWYRQSLGQGLEFLIYFQGNSAPDKSGLPSDRFSAERTGGSVSTLTIQRTQQEDSAVYLCASSSGLAGGQETQYFGPGTRLLVL.

The V call is TRBV7-2, the J call TRBJ1-5; the match to TRBD1 covers 9 bases. Germline V CDR1 and CDR2: SGHTA, FQGNSA. The V segment lost 5 bases and the J segment 5 bases; nucleotides outside the gene matches: 4. This CDR3 region has 14 residues. This CDR3 reads CASSLRQGDQPQHF. The CDR3 nucleotides are TGTGCCAGCAGCCTCAGACAGGGGGATCAGCCCCAGCATTTT.

The chain links TRBV10-1 to TRBJ2-1, with a possible D match to TRBD2 (6 bases). The CDR3 extends over 11 amino acids. Germline loops: CDR1 WNHNN, CDR2 SYGVQD (reference sequence). V lost 8 bases to trimming and J lost 16 bases, with 18 bases between them. This CDR3 is CASHGDSGLFF. The CDR3, as DNA: TGCGCCAGCCATGGGGATTCGGGACTCTTCTTC.

This chain uses TRBV2 with TRBJ1-2; 7 nucleotides align to TRBD1. CDR1 SNHLY and CDR2 FYNNEI come from the germline V gene. V shed 6 bases, J shed 7 bases, and the junction held 14 bases outside the gene matches. The CDR3 consists of 15 residues. The chain's CDR3 is CASRGTAGPYRGYTF. The CDR3 DNA sequence: TGTGCCAGCAGAGGGACAGCCGGACCCTATCGTGGCTACACCTTC.

This chain uses TRBV24-1 with TRBJ1-5, with D possibly TRBD1 on 6 matching bases. Germline V gives CDR1 KGHDR, CDR2 SFDVKD. This CDR3 has 14 residues. Deletions cut 6 bases from V and 6 bases from J, with 14 bases between. This chain's CDR3 is CATSNGGAGQPQHF. Written as DNA, the CDR3 is TGTGCCACCAGTAATGGGGGGGCAGGTCAGCCCCAGCATTTT.

This chain joins TRBV4-2 and TRBJ2-2; D may be TRBD1 (6 bases). Per germline, CDR1 LGHNA and CDR2 YNFKEQ. The ends were cut back, 0 bases at V and 2 bases at J, with 19 bases in the middle. CDR3 length: 19 amino acids. The chain's CDR3 is CASSQEYPWGQLNTGELFF. The CDR3 DNA reads as TGTGCCAGCAGCCAAGAGTACCCCTGGGGGCAACTCAACACCGGGGAGCTGTTTTTT.

This chain links TRBV11-3 with TRBJ2-5; D is possibly TRBD1 (6 bases). Deletions cut 5 bases from V and 2 bases from J, with 18 bases between. Germline CDR1 SGHNT, CDR2 YENEEA. This CDR3 region has 16 residues. DNA for the CDR3: TGTGCCAGCAGCCGTAAAGCCGGGACACCTCAAGAGACCCAGTACTTC. Its protein is CASSRKAGTPQETQYF.